The 4 T cell receptor beta chains in this list originate from one sample, sequenced in a study of T cells in women clearing cervical HPV infection. TCRdb's table, derived via immunoSEQ multiplex PCR, lists solely in-frame clones and lacks some. The sample data list about 16,000 clones. Material for sequencing was blood buffy coat. The receptors here all came from a woman aged 18 to 75 with a cervical HPV16 infection that either progressed to CIN3+ or cleared (not recorded which).

For this clone: Read data end 3 residues before the CDR3 end; the end is taken from the germline J gene. The chain carries TRBV6-2 or TRBV6-3 and TRBJ1-2, with D hard to call. Trimming removed 4 bases from V and 6 bases from J, with 21 bases in between. This CDR3 contains 16 residues. From germline, CDR1 is MNHEY and CDR2 SVGEGT. CDR3 DNA (partial): TGTGCCAGCAGTTCCCCTCTGGTCCAGGTACGGAATGGC. Translation gives CASSSPLVQVRNG. The entire CDR3 reads CASSSPLVQVRNGYTF.

Turning to this clone: The read ends 3 residues before the CDR3 terminus; that terminus is restored from the germline J gene. V is TRBV5-4 and J is TRBJ1-6; D uncertain. V lost 2 bases, J lost 3 bases, and 12 bases lay in between. This CDR3 has 16 residues. CDR1 and CDR2 (germline): SGHNT, YYREEE (reference sequence). The CDR3 loop is CASSLLSGSYNSPLHF. The sequenced CDR3 bases are TGTGCCAGCAGCTTACTTTCGGGTAGCTATAATTCACCC.

For this clone: A read error may produce the germline difference seen at one junction end. The read gets to within 3 residues of the CDR3 end, and the germline J gene fills in the rest. The chain combines TRBV4-2 with TRBJ1-2, with D maybe TRBD1 (6 bases). Germline CDR1 reads LGHNA; CDR2 reads YNFKEQ. The CDR3 totals 16 residues. Partial CDR3 DNA: TGCGCCAGCAGCGTCCAGACAGGCCTCGACTATGGTGGC. This sequence encodes CASSVQTGLDYGG. The full CDR3 protein reads CASSVQTGLDYGGYTF.

A note on this clone: Coverage ceases 3 residues before the CDR3 finishes, and the germline J gene fills in the end. The chain is built from TRBV5-1 and TRBJ1-2, with D possibly TRBD1 on 5 matching bases. There are 16 residues in the CDR3. CDR1 is SGHRS and CDR2 is YFSETQ in the germline V gene. V was clipped by 0 bases and J by 0 bases, with 12 bases between them. CDR3 DNA, as far as it was read: TGCGCCAGCAGCTTGGCCTTCGGACATCCTAACTATGGC. Translated, it gives CASSLAFGHPNYG. In full, the CDR3 is CASSLAFGHPNYGYTF.